These 9 T cell receptor beta chains were sequenced from one sample in a study of blood T cell repertoires in COVID-19. TCRdb keeps only in-frame clones here, not all; method: immunoSEQ multiplex PCR. This table holds about 26,000 clones, around 61% found once. Sample: peripheral blood. All receptors derive from a man between 60 and 75 years old with active or convalescent COVID-19.

The chain links TRBV30 to TRBJ2-1, with TRBD2 matching over 8 bases. The CDR3 spans 15 residues. Germline loops: CDR1 GTSNPN, CDR2 SVGIG (reference sequence). V lost 1 base, J lost 4 bases, and 6 bases stayed unmatched. The CDR3 reads CAWSEGLAIYNEQFF. CDR3 nucleotides: TGTGCCTGGAGTGAAGGACTAGCCATTTACAATGAGCAGTTCTTC.

The J gene is TRBJ1-2, the V gene TRBV19, with TRBD1 matching over 9 bases. Looked up from germline, CDR1 is LNHDA and CDR2 is SQIVND (reference sequence). This CDR3 contains 15 residues. The ends lost 11 bases at V and 5 bases at J; junction bases unmatched: 15. As DNA, the CDR3 is TGTGCCGCGACAGGGGGATTTCTCAATCCTTATGGCTACACCTTC. Amino acids: CAATGGFLNPYGYTF. The full variable domain, its missing parts supplied by reference TRBV19 and TRBJ1-2, is DGGITQSPKYLFRKEGQNVTLSCEQNLNHDAMYWYRQDPGQGLRLIYYSQIVNDFQKGDIAEGYSVSREKKESFPLTVTSAQKNPTAFYLCAATGGFLNPYGYTFGSGTRLTVV.

This sequence joins TRBV3-1 (or the pseudogene TRBV3-2) and TRBJ1-3; D remains ambiguous. CDR3 length: 18 residues. CDR1 and CDR2 from the germline V gene are LGHDT and YNNKEL (reference sequence). Trimming pared 2 bases from V and 0 bases from J, leaving 17 bases between. The CDR3 spells CASSQIRATGSSGNTIYF. The CDR3 DNA reads TGTGCCAGCAGCCAAATACGAGCGACTGGGAGCTCTGGAAACACCATATATTTT.

This clone was seen just once. The genes are TRBV6-2 or TRBV6-3 and TRBJ1-1; D may be TRBD1 (6 bases). The CDR3 runs to 14 residues. Trimming left V 6 bases short and J 1 base short, with 12 bases between. Germline loops: CDR1 MNHEY, CDR2 SVGEGT. The CDR3 reads CASSLVGGNTEAFF. CDR3 bases: TGTGCCAGCAGCCTAGTAGGGGGGAACACTGAAGCTTTCTTT.

Concerning this clone: One end of the junction is discordant with germline, which a read error may explain. The chain uses TRBV7-7 and TRBJ2-2, with 10 bases fitting TRBD2. The CDR3 covers 17 residues. Germline V gene lookup returns CDR1 SSHAT and CDR2 FNYEAQ (reference sequence). The CDR3 region has the DNA TGTGCTAGCAGCTTATGGGCTAGCGGGAGTAGCACCGGGGAGCTGTTTTTT. Translated, it gives CASSLWASGSSTGELFF.

This chain joins TRBV15 and TRBJ1-1; maybe TRBD1 (6 bases). Trimming took off 1 base at V and 1 base at J, with 10 bases between the two ends. Per germline, CDR1 LNHNV and CDR2 YYDKDF (reference sequence). The CDR3 is 15 residues long. The CDR3 nucleotides read TGTGCCACCAGCAGAGGAAGGGGGGGGAACACTGAAGCTTTCTTT. It codes for CATSRGRGGNTEAFF.

The chain employs TRBV30 and TRBJ1-1, with 9 nucleotides matching TRBD1. There are 16 residues in the CDR3. Trimming removed 3 bases from V and 1 base from J; junction bases left unmatched: 9. Germline V gene lookup returns CDR1 GTSNPN and CDR2 SVGIG (reference sequence). The chain's CDR3 is CAWRVGQGVRNTEAFF. CDR3 in DNA: TGTGCCTGGAGGGTGGGACAGGGCGTGAGGAACACTGAAGCTTTCTTT. The complete variable domain, with remaining parts taken from reference TRBV30 and TRBJ1-1, reads SQTIHQWPATLVQPVGSPLSLECTVEGTSNPNLYWYRQAAGRGLQLLFYSVGIGQISSEVPQNLSASRPQDRQFILSSKKLLLSDSGFYLCAWRVGQGVRNTEAFFGQGTRLTVV.

The chain joins TRBV30 to TRBJ2-7; no firm D call. CDR1 and CDR2 from the germline V gene are GTSNPN and SVGIG (reference sequence). CDR3 length: 15 residues. The V and J ends lost 2 bases and 0 bases respectively, with 14 bases between them. CDR3 region: CAWSSRQSLSYEQYF. Here the CDR3 DNA reads TGTGCCTGGAGTTCTAGGCAGTCGCTCTCCTACGAGCAGTACTTC. The full variable domain, with the rest looked up from reference TRBV30 and TRBJ2-7, is SQTIHQWPATLVQPVGSPLSLECTVEGTSNPNLYWYRQAAGRGLQLLFYSVGIGQISSEVPQNLSASRPQDRQFILSSKKLLLSDSGFYLCAWSSRQSLSYEQYFGPGTRLTVT.

This chain links TRBV18 with TRBJ2-3; tentatively, D is TRBD2 (5 bases). V was pared by 4 bases and J by 1 base, with 12 bases between. Germline CDR1 reads KGHSH; CDR2 reads LQKENI. CDR3 size: 15 residues. The DNA for the CDR3 is TGTGCCAGCTCACGTCGAGAGGGCGGCACAGATACGCAGTATTTT. Translation gives CASSRREGGTDTQYF.